This TCR beta chain was sequenced for a study of blood T cell repertoires in COVID-19. This table comes from immunoSEQ multiplex PCR, and its TCRdb copy is limited to in-frame clones, with some not included. Among under 95,000 clones listed, about 93% were seen once. The receptor was isolated from a woman in her 50s in a cohort sampled during active COVID-19. Sequencing was done on a sample of peripheral blood.

This CDR3 is CATSSRLNTEAFF. CDR3 bases: TGTGCCACCAGTTCACGGTTGAACACTGAAGCTTTCTTT. The V gene is TRBV15, the J gene TRBJ1-1; D gene uncertain. The V gene's germline CDR1 is LNHNV and CDR2 YYDKDF (reference sequence). The CDR3 is made up of 13 amino acids. The V end lost 6 bases, the J end lost 0 bases, and 8 bases lay between the germline ends. The variable domain in full, with the rest retrieved from reference TRBV15 and TRBJ1-1, is DAMVIQNPRYQVTQFGKPVTLSCSQTLNHNVMYWYQQKSSQAPKLLFHYYDKDFNNEADTPDNFQSRRPNTSFCFLDIRSPGLGDTAMYLCATSSRLNTEAFFGQGTRLTVV.